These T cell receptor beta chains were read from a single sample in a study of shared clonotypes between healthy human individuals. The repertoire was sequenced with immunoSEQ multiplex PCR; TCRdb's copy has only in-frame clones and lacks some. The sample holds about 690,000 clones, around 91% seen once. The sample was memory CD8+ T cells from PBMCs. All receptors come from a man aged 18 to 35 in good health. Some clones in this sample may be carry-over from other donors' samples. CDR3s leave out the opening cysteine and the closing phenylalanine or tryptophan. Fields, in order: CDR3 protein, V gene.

ASSFVFGDTQY TRBV7-9
AISQQGDPNYGYT TRBV10-3
ASSPGRDFHNEQF TRBV13
ASSGKTGQGPQH TRBV9
ASSYTPSNVHEQY TRBV6-6
ASSPSNRDHYGYT TRBV18
ASSPPRQANEKLF TRBV7-9
ASSQEEGHGELF TRBV7-8
ASSWGADGYT TRBV5-1
ASSLGGVAEAF TRBV11-2
ASSGATAWPYEQY TRBV10-2
ASSPEETQY TRBV18
ASSGTGRTYEQY TRBV6-1
ASSRYTDTQY TRBV6-1
ASSLLGHANTGELF TRBV13
ASSSPGAAPHQPQH TRBV28
ASSQGGVNQLDEQF TRBV4-3
ASSQERTGAEAF TRBV4-3
ASSLAGPLNEQF TRBV7-9
ASSQLSTGGRNSPLH TRBV4-1
ASSLDKTSGNTGELF TRBV11-2
ASSEGLRLAYNEQF TRBV25-1
ASSLLLASGSYEQY TRBV7-9
ASVAGQSSGNTIY TRBV7-2
ASSSGQDSYEQY TRBV7-3
ASSSGTGGGYEQY TRBV5-5
ATSWQSGGARVTGELF TRBV15
ASSSGTETDTQY TRBV13
ATDGGGTKRVAF TRBV13
ASSSAPEAEQY TRBV6-5
ASSFLRGSAAKNIQY TRBV7-9
ASSERAGTKNIQY TRBV11-3
AIRYGLAGVTYNEQF TRBV10-3
ASSECWAREDNQPQH TRBV10-1
ASSLVIEGRGRGHEQY TRBV7-6
ASSPADRRTEAF TRBV7-9
ASSLSGDSYEQY TRBV7-3
ASKGQYSNQPQH TRBV27
ASSLAPPDIFYTGELF TRBV7-9
ASSHPGYEQY TRBV4-1
ASRGQEQGFNYGYT TRBV28
ASSQIPGPNLYEQY TRBV4-1
ASSFSRGSGELF TRBV27
ASSPRWIAGGQETQY TRBV9
ATSTKLAGGKDEQY TRBV15
ASSEGDTGGYSNQPQH TRBV28
ASSPMGSYEQY TRBV7-9